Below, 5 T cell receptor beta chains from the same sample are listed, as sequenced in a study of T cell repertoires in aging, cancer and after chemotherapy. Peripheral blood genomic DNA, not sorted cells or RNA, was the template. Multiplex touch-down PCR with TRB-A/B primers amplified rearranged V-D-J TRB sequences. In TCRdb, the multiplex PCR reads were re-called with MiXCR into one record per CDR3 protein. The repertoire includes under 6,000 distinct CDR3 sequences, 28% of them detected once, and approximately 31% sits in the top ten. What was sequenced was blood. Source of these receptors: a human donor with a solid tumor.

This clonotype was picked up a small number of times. CDR3 sequence (DNA): TGTGCCAGCAGCTCAAACGGGGGGCAGGGTGAAGCTTTCTTT. It is translated as CASSSNGGQGEAFF. This sequence joins TRBV7-9 and TRBJ1-1; possible D gene TRBD1, 6 bases. V dropped 4 bases and J dropped 7 bases, with 16 bases sitting between them. Germline CDR1 reads SEHNR; CDR2 reads FQNEAQ (reference sequence). This CDR3 has 14 amino acids.

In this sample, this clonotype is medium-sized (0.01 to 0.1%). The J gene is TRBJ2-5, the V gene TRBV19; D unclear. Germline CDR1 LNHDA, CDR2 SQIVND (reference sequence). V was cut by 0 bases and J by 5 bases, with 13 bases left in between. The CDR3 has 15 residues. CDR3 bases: TGTGCCAGTAGTATAGACCCCGATGGATGGGAGACCCAGTACTTC. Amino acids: CASSIDPDGWETQYF.

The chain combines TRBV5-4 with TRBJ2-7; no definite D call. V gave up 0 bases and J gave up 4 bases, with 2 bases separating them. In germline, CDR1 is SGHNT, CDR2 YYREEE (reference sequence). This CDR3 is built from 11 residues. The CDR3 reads CASSLAYEQYF. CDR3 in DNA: TGTGCCAGCAGCTTGGCGTACGAGCAGTACTTC.

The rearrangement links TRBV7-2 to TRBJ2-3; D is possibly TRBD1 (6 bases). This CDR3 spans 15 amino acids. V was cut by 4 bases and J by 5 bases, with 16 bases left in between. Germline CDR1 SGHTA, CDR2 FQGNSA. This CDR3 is CASSSRTTGRDTQYF. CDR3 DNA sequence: TGTGCCAGCAGCTCCCGAACGACAGGAAGAGATACGCAGTATTTT.

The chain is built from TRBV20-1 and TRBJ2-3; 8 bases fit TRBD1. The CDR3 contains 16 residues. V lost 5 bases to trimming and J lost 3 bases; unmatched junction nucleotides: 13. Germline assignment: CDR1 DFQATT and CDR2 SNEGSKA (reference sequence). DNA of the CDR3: TGCAGTGCTGCCCGGACAGGGTTCCGGGAAACAGATACGCAGTATTTT. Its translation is CSAARTGFRETDTQYF.